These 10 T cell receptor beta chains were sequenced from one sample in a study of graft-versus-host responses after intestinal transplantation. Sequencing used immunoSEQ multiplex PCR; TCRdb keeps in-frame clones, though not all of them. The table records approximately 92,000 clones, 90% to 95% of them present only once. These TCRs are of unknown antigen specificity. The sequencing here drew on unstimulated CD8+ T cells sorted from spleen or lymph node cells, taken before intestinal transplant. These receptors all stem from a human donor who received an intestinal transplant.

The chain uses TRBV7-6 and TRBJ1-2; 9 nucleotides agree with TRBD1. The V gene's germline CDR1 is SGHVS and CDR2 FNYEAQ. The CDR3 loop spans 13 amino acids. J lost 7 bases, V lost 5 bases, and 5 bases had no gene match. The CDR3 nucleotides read TGTGCCAGCAGCCTTACAGGGGGCTCTGGCTACACCTTC. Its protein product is CASSLTGGSGYTF.

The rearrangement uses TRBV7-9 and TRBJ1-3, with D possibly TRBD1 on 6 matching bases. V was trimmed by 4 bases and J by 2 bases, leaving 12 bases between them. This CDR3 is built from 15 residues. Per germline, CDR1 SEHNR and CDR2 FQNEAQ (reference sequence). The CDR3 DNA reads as TGTGCCAGCAGCTCCCAAGGGGGGGCTGGAAACACCATATATTTT. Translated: CASSSQGGAGNTIYF.

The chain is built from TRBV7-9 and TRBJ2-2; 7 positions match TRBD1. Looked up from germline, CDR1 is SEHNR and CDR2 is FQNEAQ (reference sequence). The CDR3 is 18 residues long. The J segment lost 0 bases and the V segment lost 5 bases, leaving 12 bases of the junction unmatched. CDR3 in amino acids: CASSHTIHRGTNTGELFF. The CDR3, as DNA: TGTGCCAGCAGCCATACCATTCACAGGGGTACGAACACCGGGGAGCTGTTTTTT.

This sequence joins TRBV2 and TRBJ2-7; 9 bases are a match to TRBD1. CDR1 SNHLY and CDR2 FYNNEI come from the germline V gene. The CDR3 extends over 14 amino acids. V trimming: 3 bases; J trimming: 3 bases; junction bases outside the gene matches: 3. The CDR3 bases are TGTGCCAGCAGTGAGGGGACAGGGAACTACGAGCAGTACTTC. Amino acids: CASSEGTGNYEQYF. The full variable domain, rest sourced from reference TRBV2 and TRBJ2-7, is EPEVTQTPSHQVTQMGQEVILRCVPISNHLYFYWYRQILGQKVEFLVSFYNNEISEKSEIFDDQFSVERPDGSNFTLKIRSTKLEDSAMYFCASSEGTGNYEQYFGPGTRLTVT.

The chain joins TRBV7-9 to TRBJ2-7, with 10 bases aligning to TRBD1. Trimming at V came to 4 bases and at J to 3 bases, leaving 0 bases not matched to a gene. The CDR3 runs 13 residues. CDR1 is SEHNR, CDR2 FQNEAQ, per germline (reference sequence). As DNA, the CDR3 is TGTGCCAGCAGCTGGACAGGGGGCTACGAGCAGTACTTC. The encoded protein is CASSWTGGYEQYF.

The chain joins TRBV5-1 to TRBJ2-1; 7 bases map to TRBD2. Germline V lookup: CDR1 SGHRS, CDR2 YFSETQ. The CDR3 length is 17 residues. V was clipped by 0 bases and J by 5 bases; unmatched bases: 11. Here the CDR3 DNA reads TGCGCCAGCAGCTTGGTCGGTAGCGGGCGCCAAGACAATGAGCAGTTCTTC. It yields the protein CASSLVGSGRQDNEQFF. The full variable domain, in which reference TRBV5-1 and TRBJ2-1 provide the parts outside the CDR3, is KAGVTQTPRYLIKTRGQQVTLSCSPISGHRSVSWYQQTPGQGLQFLFEYFSETQRNKGNFPGRFSGRQFSNSRSEMNVSTLELGDSALYLCASSLVGSGRQDNEQFFGPGTRLTVL.

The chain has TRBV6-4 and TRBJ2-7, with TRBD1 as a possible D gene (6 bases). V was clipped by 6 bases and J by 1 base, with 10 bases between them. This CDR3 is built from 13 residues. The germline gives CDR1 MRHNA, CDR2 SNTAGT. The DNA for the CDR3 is TGTGCCAGCAGGCCGGACAGTTCCTACGAGCAGTACTTC. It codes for CASRPDSSYEQYF.

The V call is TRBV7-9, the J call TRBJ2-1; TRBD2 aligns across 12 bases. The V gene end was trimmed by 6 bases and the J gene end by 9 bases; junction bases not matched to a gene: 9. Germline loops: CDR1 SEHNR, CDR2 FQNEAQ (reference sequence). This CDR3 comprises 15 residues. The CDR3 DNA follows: TGTGCCAGCAGGGAAACTAGCGGGAGGCTCAGTGAGCAGTTCTTC. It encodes CASRETSGRLSEQFF.

In DNA form, the CDR3 reads TGTGCCAGCAGCTTAGTTGGTGGAAACACCATATATTTT. It is translated as CASSLVGGNTIYF. V gene TRBV7-9 combines with J gene TRBJ1-3; D call uncertain. Per the germline V gene, CDR1 is SEHNR and CDR2 is FQNEAQ (reference sequence). The CDR3 sequence is 13 residues long. The V end lost 1 base, the J end lost 3 bases, and 4 bases lay between the germline ends.

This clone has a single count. This chain's CDR3 is CATLHPNTGELFF. The CDR3 coding sequence is TGTGCCACCCTACATCCGAACACCGGGGAGCTGTTTTTT. The chain is built from TRBV15 and TRBJ2-2; no firm D call. Trimming pared 8 bases from V and 0 bases from J, leaving 7 bases between. Germline CDR1 is LNHNV and CDR2 is YYDKDF (reference sequence). This CDR3 region has 13 residues.